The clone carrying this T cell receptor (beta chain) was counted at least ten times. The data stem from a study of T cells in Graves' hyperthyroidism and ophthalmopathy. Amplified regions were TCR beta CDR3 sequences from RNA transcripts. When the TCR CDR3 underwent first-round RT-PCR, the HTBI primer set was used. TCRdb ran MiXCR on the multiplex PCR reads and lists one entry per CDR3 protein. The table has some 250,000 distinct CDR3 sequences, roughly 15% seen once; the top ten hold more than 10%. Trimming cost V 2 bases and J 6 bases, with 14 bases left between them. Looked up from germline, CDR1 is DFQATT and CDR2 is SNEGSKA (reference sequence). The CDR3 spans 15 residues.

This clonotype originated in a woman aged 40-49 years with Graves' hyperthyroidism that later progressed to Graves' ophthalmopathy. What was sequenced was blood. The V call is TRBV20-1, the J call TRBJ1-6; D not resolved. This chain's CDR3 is CSARMFGVANSPLHF. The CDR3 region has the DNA TGCAGTGCTAGAATGTTCGGGGTAGCTAATTCACCCCTCCACTTT.